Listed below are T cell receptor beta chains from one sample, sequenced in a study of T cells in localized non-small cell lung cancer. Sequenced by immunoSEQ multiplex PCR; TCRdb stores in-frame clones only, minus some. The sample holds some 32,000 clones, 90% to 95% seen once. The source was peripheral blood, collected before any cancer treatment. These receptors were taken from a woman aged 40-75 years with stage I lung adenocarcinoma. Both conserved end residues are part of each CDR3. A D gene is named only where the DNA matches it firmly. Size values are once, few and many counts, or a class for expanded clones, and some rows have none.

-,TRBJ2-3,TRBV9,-,CASSVRVTGPYTDTQYF,TGTGCCAGCAGCGTTAGGGTTACGGGGCCTTACACAGATACGCAGTATTTT
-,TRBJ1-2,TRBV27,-,CASRDPGGGYTF,TGTGCCAGCAGGGACCCTGGCGGAGGCTACACCTTC
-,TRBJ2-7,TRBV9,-,CASSAPWGAPPEQYF,TGTGCCAGCAGCGCCCCTTGGGGGGCGCCTCCCGAGCAGTACTTC
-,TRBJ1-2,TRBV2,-,CAIHITLDGGYTF,TGTGCCATCCACATAACGCTCGACGGGGGCTACACCTTC
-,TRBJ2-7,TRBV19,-,CASSSSPGGYGSYEQYF,TGTGCCAGTAGTTCCTCCCCGGGGGGCTACGGGTCCTACGAGCAGTACTTC
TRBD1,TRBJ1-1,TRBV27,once,CASRTGGGFTEAFF,TGTGCCAGCAGGACAGGGGGCGGGTTCACTGAAGCTTTCTTT
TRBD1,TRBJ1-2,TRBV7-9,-,CASAGTGYTYGYTF,TGTGCCAGCGCCGGGACAGGGTACACCTATGGCTACACCTTC
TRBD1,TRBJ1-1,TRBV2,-,CASRSGSGGLVTEAFF,TGTGCCAGCAGGAGTGGGTCAGGGGGCTTGGTCACTGAAGCTTTCTTT
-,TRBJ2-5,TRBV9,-,CASSVPGGETQYF,TGTGCCAGCAGCGTTCCAGGGGGGGAGACCCAGTACTTC
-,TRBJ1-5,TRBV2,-,CASRDRSYSNQPQHF,TGTGCCAGTCGGGACCGCTCCTATAGCAATCAGCCCCAGCATTTT
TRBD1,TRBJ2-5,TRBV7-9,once,CASSPGTGVLEETQYF,TGTGCCAGCAGCCCTGGGACAGGGGTTTTGGAAGAGACCCAGTACTTC
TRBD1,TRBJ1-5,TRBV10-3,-,CAISRDRGRGQPQHF,TGTGCCATCAGTCGAGACAGGGGGCGAGGTCAGCCCCAGCATTTT
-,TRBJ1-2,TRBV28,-,CASSLHQGGYTF,TGTGCCAGCAGTTTGCATCAAGGTGGCTACACCTTC
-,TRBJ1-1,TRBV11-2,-,CASSLEIQLRAFF,TGTGCCAGCAGCTTAGAGATACAGCTTAGGGCTTTCTTT
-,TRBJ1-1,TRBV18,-,CASSPRLSGTDTEAFF,TGTGCCAGCTCACCACGACTATCAGGGACGGACACTGAAGCTTTCTTT
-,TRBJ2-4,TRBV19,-,CASSIVGLAKNIQYF,TGTGCCAGTAGTATAGTCGGGCTAGCCAAAAACATTCAGTACTTC
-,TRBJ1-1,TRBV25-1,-,CASSETVRGADEAFF,TGTGCCAGCAGTGAAACGGTAAGGGGCGCGGATGAAGCTTTCTTT
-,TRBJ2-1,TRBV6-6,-,CASPSWNEQFF,TGTGCCAGCCCCTCTTGGAATGAGCAGTTCTTC
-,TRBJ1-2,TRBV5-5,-,CASSRQQDNYGYTF,TGTGCCAGCAGCCGCCAACAGGATAACTATGGCTACACCTTC
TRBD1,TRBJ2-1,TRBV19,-,CASSGDRRWWDEQFF,TGTGCCAGTAGTGGGGACAGGAGGTGGTGGGATGAGCAGTTCTTC
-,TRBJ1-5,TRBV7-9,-,CASSAQGSQPQHF,TGTGCCAGCAGCGCACAGGGAAGCCAGCCCCAGCATTTT
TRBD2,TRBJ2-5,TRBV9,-,CASSVATSGETQYF,TGTGCCAGCAGCGTAGCTACTAGCGGAGAGACCCAGTACTTC
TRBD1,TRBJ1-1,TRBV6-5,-,CASRREGAHTEAFF,TGTGCCAGCAGACGGGAGGGGGCGCACACTGAAGCTTTCTTT
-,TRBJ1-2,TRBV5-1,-,CASSPVYRGSGYGYTF,TGCGCCAGCAGCCCCGTGTATAGGGGAAGTGGCTATGGCTACACCTTC
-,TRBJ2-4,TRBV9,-,CASSAGLAKNIQYF,TGTGCCAGCAGCGCGGGACTAGCCAAAAACATTCAGTACTTC
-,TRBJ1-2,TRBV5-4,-,CASSLGADGYTF,TGTGCCAGCAGCTTGGGGGCTGATGGCTACACCTTC
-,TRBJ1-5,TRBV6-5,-,CASSSLAGSNQPQHF,TGTGCCAGCAGTTCCCTGGCAGGCAGCAATCAGCCCCAGCATTTT
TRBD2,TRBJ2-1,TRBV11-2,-,CASSSTSGARSQFF,TGTGCCAGCAGCTCGACTAGCGGAGCCCGATCTCAGTTCTTC
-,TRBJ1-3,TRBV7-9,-,CAITANGGVGTIYF,TGTGCCATCACGGCCAATGGAGGCGTCGGCACCATATATTTT
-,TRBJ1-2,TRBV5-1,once,CASSSFGPGMGGGYTF,TGCGCCAGCAGCTCTTTCGGACCGGGGATGGGGGGTGGTTACACCTTC
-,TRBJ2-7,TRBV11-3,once,CASSLDTRDYEQYF,TGTGCCAGCAGCTTAGACACCAGGGACTACGAGCAGTACTTC
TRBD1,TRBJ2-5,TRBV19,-,CASSIDLGTGGGQETQYF,TGTGCCAGTAGTATCGACCTCGGGACAGGGGGCGGCCAAGAGACCCAGTACTTC
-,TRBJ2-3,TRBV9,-,CASSLLAGDTQYF,TGTGCCAGCAGCTTGTTAGCTGGAGATACGCAGTATTTT
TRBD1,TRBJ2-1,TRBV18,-,CASSPRDRAGGEQFF,TGTGCCAGCTCACCCCGGGACAGGGCTGGGGGTGAGCAGTTCTTC
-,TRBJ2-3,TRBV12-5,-,CASGLPGTEGDTQYF,TGTGCTAGTGGTTTGCCCGGGACCGAAGGAGATACGCAGTATTTT
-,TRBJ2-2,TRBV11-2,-,CASSLDVGAGELFF,TGTGCCAGCAGCTTAGATGTAGGGGCCGGGGAGCTGTTTTTT
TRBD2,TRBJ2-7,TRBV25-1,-,CASSGAGGPYEQYF,TGTGCCAGCAGTGGAGCGGGGGGACCCTACGAGCAGTACTTC
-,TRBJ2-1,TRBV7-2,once,CASSLDSYNEQFF,TGTGCCAGCAGCTTAGACAGCTACAATGAGCAGTTCTTC
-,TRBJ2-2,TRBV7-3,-,CASSSGIFGGELFF,TGTGCCAGCAGCTCAGGGATTTTTGGCGGGGAGCTGTTTTTT
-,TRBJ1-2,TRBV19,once,CASSINRVSGYTF,TGTGCCAGTAGTATTAACAGGGTCTCAGGCTACACCTTC
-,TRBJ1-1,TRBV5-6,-,CASSLDANTEAFF,TGTGCCAGCAGCTTGGACGCGAACACTGAAGCTTTCTTT
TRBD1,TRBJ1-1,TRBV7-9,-,CASSPQGGSNTEAFF,TGTGCCAGCAGCCCGCAGGGGGGGTCGAACACTGAAGCTTTCTTT
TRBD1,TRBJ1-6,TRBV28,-,CASTSGGEPLHF,TGTGCCAGCACGTCAGGGGGAGAGCCCCTCCACTTT
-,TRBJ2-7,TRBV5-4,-,CASSLGGRASYEQYF,TGTGCCAGCAGCTTAGGGGGGAGGGCCTCCTACGAGCAGTACTTC
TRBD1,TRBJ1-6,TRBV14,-,CASSPLGQGNSPLHF,TGTGCCAGCAGCCCCCTGGGACAGGGGAATTCACCCCTCCACTTT
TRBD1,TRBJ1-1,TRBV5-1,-,CASSLTGRNTEAFF,TGCGCCAGCAGCCTGACAGGGAGGAACACTGAAGCTTTCTTT
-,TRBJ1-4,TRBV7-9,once,CASSPRQSEKLFF,TGTGCCAGCAGCCCTCGACAGAGTGAAAAACTGTTTTTT
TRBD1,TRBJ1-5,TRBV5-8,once,CASRLDRARNQPQHF,TGTGCCAGCAGACTTGACAGGGCGCGCAATCAGCCCCAGCATTTT
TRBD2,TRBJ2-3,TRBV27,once,CASSLDPGGPSDTQYF,TGTGCCAGCAGTTTAGACCCGGGAGGGCCTTCAGATACGCAGTATTTT
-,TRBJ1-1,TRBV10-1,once,CAGSERAMAVAEAFF,TGCGCCGGCAGTGAGCGGGCCATGGCCGTGGCTGAAGCTTTCTTT